This entry lists 14 T cell receptor beta chains sequenced from one sample in a study of shared clonotypes between healthy human individuals. Data came from immunoSEQ multiplex PCR; TCRdb stores just in-frame clones and leaves some out. The sample yields under 600,000 clones, just over 75% seen once. The source material was PBMCs. The origin of the receptors is a woman aged 40-49 years in good health. Some clones in this sample may be carry-over from other donors' samples.

J is TRBJ2-2 and V is TRBV5-4, with TRBD2 identical over 7 bases. The V gene end was trimmed by 1 base and the J gene end by 4 bases; junction bases not matched to a gene: 10. This CDR3 spans 17 amino acids. Germline V CDR1 and CDR2: SGHNT, YYREEE (reference sequence). DNA of the CDR3: TGTGCCAGCAGCTTGTCCAACCTAGCGGAACTCACCGGGGAGCTGTTTTTT. This translates into CASSLSNLAELTGELFF.

The DNA of the CDR3 is TGCGCCAGCAGTGAGGCTCCCTGGAGCGGGGAGCTGTTTTTT. This encodes CASSEAPWSGELFF. This chain joins TRBV10-1 and TRBJ2-2; D call uncertain. The CDR3 has 14 amino acids. In germline, CDR1 is WNHNN, CDR2 SYGVQD (reference sequence). V was cut by 2 bases and J by 7 bases, with 11 bases left in between.

The chain uses TRBV6-5 and TRBJ1-6, with D possibly TRBD1 on 6 matching bases. V gave up 0 bases and J gave up 6 bases, with 9 bases separating them. This CDR3 spans 15 amino acids. Germline-derived CDR1 and CDR2 are MNHEY and SVGAGI. The CDR3 reads CASSYSWTANSPLHF. The DNA of the CDR3 is TGTGCCAGCAGTTACTCCTGGACAGCTAATTCACCCCTCCACTTT.

This chain connects TRBV28 to TRBJ2-7; 13 bases fit TRBD2. Germline CDR1 and CDR2: MDHEN and SYDVKM. The CDR3 length is 16 residues. J was trimmed by 1 base and V by 5 bases; bases with no gene match: 5. CDR3 bases: TGTGCCAGCAGTCCCTGGGGACTAGCGGGATCCTACGAGCAGTACTTC. It specifies CASSPWGLAGSYEQYF.

The chain employs TRBV19 and TRBJ2-1; D is possibly TRBD1 or TRBD2 (5 bases each). Trimming took 3 bases from V and 7 from J, leaving 13 bases between them. This CDR3 region has 14 residues. In germline, CDR1 is LNHDA, CDR2 SQIVND (reference sequence). This CDR3 is CASSILGTGNEQFF. Here the CDR3 DNA reads TGTGCCAGTAGTATTCTCGGGACGGGAAATGAGCAGTTCTTC.

V gene TRBV29-1 combines with J gene TRBJ2-3; 7 positions match TRBD1. CDR1 SQVTM and CDR2 ANQGSEA come from the germline V gene. Trimming cost V 1 base and J 0 bases; bases outside gene matches: 10. CDR3 size: 17 residues. Here the CDR3 DNA reads TGCAGCGTTGAAGGTGCCCCGGGACAGATTAGCACAGATACGCAGTATTTT. Encoded protein: CSVEGAPGQISTDTQYF.

The gene calls are TRBV27 and TRBJ2-3; D not resolved. V lost 5 bases, J lost 2 bases, and 8 bases lay in between. CDR1 is MNHEY, CDR2 SMNVEV, per germline (reference sequence). The CDR3 spans 13 residues. CDR3 residues: CASSAEYTDTQYF. CDR3 DNA sequence: TGTGCCAGCAGTGCCGAGTACACAGATACGCAGTATTTT.

As regards this clone: The junction departs from the called germline gene at one end, perhaps through a read error. V is TRBV7-9 and J is TRBJ1-5, with no clear D. CDR1 is SEHNR and CDR2 is FQNEAQ in the germline V gene (reference sequence). The CDR3 consists of 15 residues. The DNA of the CDR3 is TGTGCCAGCAACTTAGCCTCAGGACGCAATCAGCCCCAGCATTTT. It encodes CASNLASGRNQPQHF.

The CDR3 region has the DNA TGCGCCAGCAGCCCGTCCGAGGCGGCTAGCGGGAGGATAAAGACCCAGTACTTC. It codes for CASSPSEAASGRIKTQYF. The V gene is TRBV4-1, the J gene TRBJ2-5; 11 nucleotides line up with TRBD2. The J segment lost 6 bases and the V segment lost 4 bases, leaving 16 bases of the junction unmatched. Germline CDR1 and CDR2: MGHRA and YSYEKL. The CDR3 has 18 residues.

The chain uses TRBV5-1 and TRBJ2-1; 8 bases are a match to TRBD2. This CDR3 has 16 amino acids. V trimming: 0 bases; J trimming: 1 base; junction bases outside the gene matches: 3. Germline lookup yields CDR1 SGHRS and CDR2 YFSETQ. CDR3 nucleotides: TGCGCCAGCAGCTTGGTGGGCGGGAGGTCCTACAATGAGCAGTTCTTC. This gives the protein CASSLVGGRSYNEQFF.

The V call is TRBV28, the J call TRBJ2-7; tentatively, D is TRBD1 (6 bases). CDR3 length: 15 amino acids. Trimming shortened V by 3 bases and J by 2 bases, and 14 bases separated the two germline ends. Germline loops: CDR1 MDHEN, CDR2 SYDVKM. DNA for the CDR3: TGTGCCAGCAGTTTGGGGCAGACAGGACCCTACGAGCAGTACTTC. Its protein is CASSLGQTGPYEQYF.

The DNA for the CDR3 is TGTGCCAGCAGCTTTCAGTTGGGAAACACCGGGGAGCTGTTTTTT. It is translated as CASSFQLGNTGELFF. The chain uses TRBV7-9 and TRBJ2-2; D unclear. There are 15 residues in the CDR3. Deletions cut 3 bases from V and 2 bases from J, with 10 bases between. Looked up from germline, CDR1 is SEHNR and CDR2 is FQNEAQ (reference sequence).

The V gene is TRBV10-3, the J gene TRBJ1-2; D is unclear. This CDR3 contains 13 residues. Germline CDR1 is ENHRY and CDR2 is SYGVKD. V lost 10 bases and J lost 6, with 18 bases in between. The CDR3 is CASPRTAKNGYTF. DNA for the CDR3: TGTGCCAGCCCTCGGACGGCAAAGAATGGCTACACCTTC.

The chain carries TRBV18 and TRBJ2-5; 11 positions agree with TRBD2. Germline-derived CDR1 and CDR2 are KGHSH and LQKENI. The CDR3 has 16 residues. V dropped 0 bases and J dropped 4; count of bases not matched to a gene: 4. CDR3 sequence: CASSPPVAGGRETQYF. The CDR3 DNA reads TGTGCCAGCTCACCACCGGTAGCGGGAGGGCGAGAGACCCAGTACTTC.